This T cell receptor (beta chain) was obtained from a study of PD-L1 blockade in urothelial cancer. Looking at the study overall: Twenty-five of 29 patients were males with bladder-origin urothelial cancer.

Only in-frame clones appear in the TCRdb table, and some are missing; sequencing was by immunoSEQ multiplex PCR. Among some 51,000 clones listed, around nine tenths were seen once. The time point here: peripheral blood 6 weeks after treatment start. Trimming removed 6 bases from V and 1 base from J, with 6 bases in between. Germline CDR1 is LNHDA and CDR2 is SQIVND (reference sequence). This CDR3 has 12 residues. The specimen comprised PBMCs, sampled around atezolizumab (anti-PD-L1) treatment. This chain links TRBV19 with TRBJ1-1; no firm D call. This receptor was taken from a man in his 60s with urothelial cancer. The CDR3 bases are TGTGCCAGTAGCACGGGGAACACTGAAGCTTTCTTT. Its translation is CASSTGNTEAFF.